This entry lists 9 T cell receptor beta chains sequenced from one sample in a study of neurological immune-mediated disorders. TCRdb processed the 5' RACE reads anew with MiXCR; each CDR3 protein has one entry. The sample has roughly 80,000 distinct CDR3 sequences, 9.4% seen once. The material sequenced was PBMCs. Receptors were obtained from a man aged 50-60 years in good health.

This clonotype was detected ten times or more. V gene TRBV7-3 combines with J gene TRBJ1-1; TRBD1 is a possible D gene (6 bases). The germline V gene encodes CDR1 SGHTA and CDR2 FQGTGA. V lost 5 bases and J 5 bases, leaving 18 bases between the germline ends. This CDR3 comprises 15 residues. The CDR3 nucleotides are TGTGCCAGCAGCCCGGGTGGGGGGCGGTGGACTGAAGCTTTCTTT. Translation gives CASSPGGGRWTEAFF.

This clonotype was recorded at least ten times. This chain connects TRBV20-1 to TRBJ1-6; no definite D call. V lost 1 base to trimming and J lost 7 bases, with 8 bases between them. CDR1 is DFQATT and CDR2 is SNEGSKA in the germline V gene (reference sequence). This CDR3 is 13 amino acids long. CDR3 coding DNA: TGCAGTGCTAGAGGGGGAGGCAATTCACCCCTCCACTTT. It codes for CSARGGGNSPLHF.

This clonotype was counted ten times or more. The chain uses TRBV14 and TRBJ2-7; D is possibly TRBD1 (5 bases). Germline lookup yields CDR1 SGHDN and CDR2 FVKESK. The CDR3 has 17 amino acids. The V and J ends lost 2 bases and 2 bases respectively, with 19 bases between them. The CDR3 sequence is CASSQNPTATRPYEQYF. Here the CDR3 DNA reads TGTGCCAGCAGCCAAAATCCGACAGCGACCCGCCCCTACGAGCAGTACTTC.

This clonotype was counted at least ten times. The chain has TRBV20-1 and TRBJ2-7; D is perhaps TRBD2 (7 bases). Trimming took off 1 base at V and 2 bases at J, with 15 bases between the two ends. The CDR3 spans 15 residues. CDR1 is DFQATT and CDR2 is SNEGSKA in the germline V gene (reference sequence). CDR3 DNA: TGCAGTGCTAGAGGGGAGGGGGGGGGAACCTACGAGCAGTACTTC. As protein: CSARGEGGGTYEQYF.

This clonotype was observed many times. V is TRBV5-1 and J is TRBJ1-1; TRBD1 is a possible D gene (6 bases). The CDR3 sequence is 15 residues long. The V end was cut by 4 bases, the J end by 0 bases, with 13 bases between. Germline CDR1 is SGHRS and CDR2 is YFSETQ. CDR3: CASSTHRAMNTEAFF. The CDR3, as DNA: TGCGCCAGCAGCACCCACAGGGCGATGAACACTGAAGCTTTCTTT.

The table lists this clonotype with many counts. CDR3 loop: CASSARGGNSPLHF. The CDR3 nucleotides read TGTGCCAGCAGCGCTAGGGGGGGAAATTCACCCCTCCACTTT. The rearrangement uses TRBV28 and TRBJ1-6, with D possibly matching TRBD1 (6 bases). The germline V gene has CDR1 MDHEN and CDR2 SYDVKM. This CDR3 is 14 amino acids long. Trimming removed 6 bases at V and 7 bases at J, with 13 bases between. The full variable domain, its missing parts supplied by reference TRBV28 and TRBJ1-6, is DVKVTQSSRYLVKRTGEKVFLECVQDMDHENMFWYRQDPGLGLRLIYFSYDVKMKEKGDIPEGYSVSREKKERFSLILESASTNQTSMYLCASSARGGNSPLHFGNGTRLTVT.

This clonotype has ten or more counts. CDR3 loop: CSVVGDSPLNEQFF. As DNA, the CDR3 is TGCAGCGTTGTGGGGGACAGCCCTCTCAATGAGCAGTTCTTC. The V gene is TRBV29-1, the J gene TRBJ2-1; TRBD1 matches at 7 bases. There are 14 residues in the CDR3. Germline V gene data show CDR1 as SQVTM and CDR2 as ANQGSEA. V was clipped by 4 bases and J by 6 bases; unmatched bases: 9.

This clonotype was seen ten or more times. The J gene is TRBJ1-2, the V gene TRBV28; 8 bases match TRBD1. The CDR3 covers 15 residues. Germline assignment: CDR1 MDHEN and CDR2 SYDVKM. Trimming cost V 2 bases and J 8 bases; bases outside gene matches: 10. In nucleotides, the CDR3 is TGTGCCAGCAGTTTAACGGGGGACAGGAGTTACGGCTACACCTTC. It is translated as CASSLTGDRSYGYTF.

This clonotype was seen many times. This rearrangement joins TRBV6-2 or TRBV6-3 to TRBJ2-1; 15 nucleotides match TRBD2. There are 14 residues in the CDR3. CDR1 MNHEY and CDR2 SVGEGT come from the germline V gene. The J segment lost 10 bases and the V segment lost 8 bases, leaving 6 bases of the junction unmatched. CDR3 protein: CASGTSGRSGEQFF. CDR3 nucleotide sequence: TGTGCCAGCGGGACTAGCGGGAGGAGCGGGGAGCAGTTCTTC.